A selection of T cell receptor beta chains follows, all from one sample in a study of T cell responses to AZD1222 COVID-19 vaccine. Sequencing was performed with immunoSEQ multiplex PCR; in TCRdb, only in-frame clones are kept and a portion is missing. The table lists 100,000 to 150,000 clones, 85% to 95% of them singletons, with around 5% in the top ten. The material sequenced was peripheral blood, taken 28 days after the second AZD1222 dose. These receptors were obtained from an adult who received the AZD1222 COVID-19 vaccine. Each CDR3 is given with its conserved first and last residue. The order of the fields is clone size, V gene, J gene, D gene, CDR3 protein, CDR3 DNA. A D gene is named only where the DNA matches it firmly. Expanded clones are given a class, and other clones once, few, many or no size at all.

.,TRBV28,TRBJ2-2,.,CASSSPGTGELFF,TGTGCCAGCAGCTCACCGGGAACCGGGGAGCTGTTTTTT
.,TRBV18,TRBJ1-4,.,CASSSRAPTTNEKLFF,TGTGCCAGCTCCTCCAGGGCACCAACAACTAATGAAAAACTGTTTTTT
.,TRBV29-1,TRBJ1-1,.,CSVAARGAGMNTEAFF,TGCAGCGTTGCGGCCCGGGGGGCCGGGATGAACACTGAAGCTTTCTTT
.,TRBV10-2,TRBJ2-7,.,CASRAGQTYEQYF,TGCGCCAGCAGAGCGGGACAGACTTACGAGCAGTACTTC
.,TRBV15,TRBJ1-3,.,CATSRDRTTEGNTIYF,TGTGCCACCAGCAGAGATCGGACAACGGAAGGAAACACCATATATTTT
.,TRBV18,TRBJ1-1,.,CASSPLSPEGNTEAFF,TGTGCCAGCTCACCACTCTCACCCGAGGGGAACACTGAAGCTTTCTTT
.,TRBV9,TRBJ2-3,TRBD2,CASSVTRGGADTQYF,TGTGCCAGCAGCGTTACCCGGGGGGGGGCAGATACGCAGTATTTT
.,TRBV7-9,TRBJ1-2,.,CASSLSIDGYTF,TGTGCCAGCAGCTTATCGATCGACGGCTACACCTTC
once,TRBV19,TRBJ1-2,TRBD1,CASSMTGNYGYTF,TGTGCCAGTAGTATGACAGGGAACTATGGCTACACCTTC
.,TRBV5-8,TRBJ2-7,.,CASSRRSLTLEQYF,TGTGCCAGCAGCCGACGGTCCCTCACCCTAGAGCAGTACTTC
.,TRBV21-1,TRBJ2-2,.,CASSKGEWSGELFF,TGTGCCAGCAGCAAAGGGGAGTGGAGCGGGGAGCTGTTTTTT
.,TRBV18,TRBJ1-2,TRBD1,CASSRGRDSFPSGYTF,TGTGCCAGCTCCCGAGGAAGGGACAGTTTCCCCTCTGGCTACACCTTC
.,TRBV2,TRBJ2-5,TRBD1,CASSYDRADQYF,TGTGCCAGCAGTTACGACAGGGCCGACCAGTACTTC
once,TRBV3-1/TRBV3-2,TRBJ2-7,.,CASSQRTAGREQYF,TGTGCCAGCAGCCAGCGAACTGCAGGGCGGGAGCAGTACTTC